Included here is one T cell receptor (beta chain) sequence, with context. Its antigen is currently unknown. Purification of the CD8+ and CD4+ T cells relied on negative isolation, and TEMRA cells underwent FACS enrichment. This sample was taken from a study of CD8 T cells in Susac syndrome. There are 15 residues in the CDR3. Trimming pared 5 bases from V and 4 bases from J, leaving 16 bases between. In germline, CDR1 is SGHTA, CDR2 FQGNSA. Reverse transcription of 0.5 to 1 ug RNA was performed with random hexamers. Coverage of TCR beta CDR3 amplification by immunoSEQ multiplex PCR extended to 54 Vbeta and 13 Jbeta. TCRdb redid the calling of the immunoSEQ multiplex PCR reads with MiXCR, one entry per CDR3 protein. The table shows tens of thousands of distinct CDR3 sequences, with just under 95% occurring only once. Notes on the study in general: CD4+ repertoires of Susac syndrome patients lacked detectable clonal expansion.

The sequence was obtained from a human donor with Susac syndrome. J is TRBJ2-3 and V is TRBV7-2; D is possibly TRBD1 (8 bases). Sample: CD4+ T cells from PBMCs. The CDR3 region has the DNA TGTGCCAGCAGCACAGGGGGGGGATGGGCAGATACGCAGTATTTT. Protein: CASSTGGGWADTQYF.